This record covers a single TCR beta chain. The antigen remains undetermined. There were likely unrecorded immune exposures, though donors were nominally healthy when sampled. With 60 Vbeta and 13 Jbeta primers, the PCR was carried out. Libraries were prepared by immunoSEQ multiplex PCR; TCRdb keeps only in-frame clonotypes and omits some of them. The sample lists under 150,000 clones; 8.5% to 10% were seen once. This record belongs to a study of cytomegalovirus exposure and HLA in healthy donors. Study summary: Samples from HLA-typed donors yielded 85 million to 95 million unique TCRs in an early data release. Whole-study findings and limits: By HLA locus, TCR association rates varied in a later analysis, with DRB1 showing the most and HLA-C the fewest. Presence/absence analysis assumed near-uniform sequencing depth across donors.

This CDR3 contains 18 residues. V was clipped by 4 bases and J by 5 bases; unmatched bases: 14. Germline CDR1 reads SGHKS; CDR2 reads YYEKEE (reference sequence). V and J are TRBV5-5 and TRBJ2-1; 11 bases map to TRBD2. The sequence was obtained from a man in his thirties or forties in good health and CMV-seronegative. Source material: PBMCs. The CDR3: CASSRVAGTSGFNNEQFF. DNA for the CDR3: TGTGCCAGCAGCCGAGTGGCCGGGACTAGCGGATTTAACAATGAGCAGTTCTTC. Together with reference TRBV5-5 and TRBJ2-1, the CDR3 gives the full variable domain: DAGVTQSPTHLIKTRGQQVTLRCSPISGHKSVSWYQQVLGQGPQFIFQYYEKEERGRGNFPDRFSARQFPNYSSELNVNALLLGDSALYLCASSRVAGTSGFNNEQFFGPGTRLTVL.